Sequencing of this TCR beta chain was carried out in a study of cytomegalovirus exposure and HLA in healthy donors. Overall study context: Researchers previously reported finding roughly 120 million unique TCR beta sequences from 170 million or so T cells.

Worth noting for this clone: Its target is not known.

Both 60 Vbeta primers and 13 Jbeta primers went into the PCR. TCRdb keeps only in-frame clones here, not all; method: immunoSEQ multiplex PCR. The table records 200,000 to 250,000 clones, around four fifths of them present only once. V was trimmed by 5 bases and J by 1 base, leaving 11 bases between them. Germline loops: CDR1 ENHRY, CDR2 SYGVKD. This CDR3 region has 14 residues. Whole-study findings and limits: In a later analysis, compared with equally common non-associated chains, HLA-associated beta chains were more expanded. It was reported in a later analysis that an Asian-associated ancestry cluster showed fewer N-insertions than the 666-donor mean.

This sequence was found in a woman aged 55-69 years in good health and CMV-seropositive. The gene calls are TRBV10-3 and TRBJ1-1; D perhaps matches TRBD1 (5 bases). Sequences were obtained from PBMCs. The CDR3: CAISWGQTNTEAFF. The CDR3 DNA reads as TGTGCCATCAGTTGGGGCCAGACGAACACTGAAGCTTTCTTT.